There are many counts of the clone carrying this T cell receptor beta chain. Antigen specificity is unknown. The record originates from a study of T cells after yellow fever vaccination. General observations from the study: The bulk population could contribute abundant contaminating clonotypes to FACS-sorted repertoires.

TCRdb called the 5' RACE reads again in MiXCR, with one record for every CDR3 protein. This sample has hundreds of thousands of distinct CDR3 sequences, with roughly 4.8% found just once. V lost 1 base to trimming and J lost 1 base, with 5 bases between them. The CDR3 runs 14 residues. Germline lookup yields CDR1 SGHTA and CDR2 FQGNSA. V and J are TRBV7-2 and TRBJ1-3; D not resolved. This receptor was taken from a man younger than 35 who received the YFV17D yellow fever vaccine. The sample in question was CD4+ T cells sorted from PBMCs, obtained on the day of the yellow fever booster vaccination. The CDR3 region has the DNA TGTGCCAGCAGCTTAGGGCTATCTGGAAACACCATATATTTT. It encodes CASSLGLSGNTIYF.